This TCR beta chain was captured by sequencing in a study of CD8 T cells in ankylosing spondylitis. This clonotype was counted at least ten times. Its antigen remains unknown. Germline CDR1 and CDR2: SGHDT and YYEEEE. The CDR3 is 15 amino acids. After removal of 5 bases from V and 3 bases from J, the junction contained 7 bases not matched to a gene. Each CDR3 protein gets one entry after TCRdb re-called the 5' RACE reads with MiXCR. The sample comprises roughly 490,000 distinct CDR3 sequences, 5.3% of which are singletons, and around 3.6% rests with the top ten. General study results and limits: Clones that were linked to disease were CD8+ and were relatively rare in peripheral blood. A TCR beta motif of roughly eight highly homologous variants seemed to mark ankylosing spondylitis blood.

The TCR sequence derives from a male donor with ankylosing spondylitis. The sequencing input was blood, either unsorted or a sorted T cell fraction (not recorded which). The chain carries TRBV5-6 and TRBJ2-3; 9 bases are a match to TRBD1. The CDR3 DNA reads TGTGCCAGCAGAAAGACAGGGGGAAAAACAGATACGCAGTATTTT. This gives the protein CASRKTGGKTDTQYF.